What follows describes a single TCR beta chain. Its target is unknown. CD4+ T cells were isolated untouched, roughly 98% pure. TCRdb's copy holds only in-frame clones and misses some; the assay was immunoSEQ multiplex PCR. This repertoire shows around 100,000 clones, around 92% found once; its top ten account for 0.27%. This CDR3 is built from 16 residues. The germline CDR1 and CDR2 sequences are ENHRY and SYGVKD. With 3 bases clipped from V and 3 bases from J, the junction kept 3 bases outside the gene matches. This entry is derived from a study of T cell repertoires and HLA-DP antigens. Overall study: Transduced HeLa cells presented HLA-DP to CD4+ T cells. Donor ages ranged from 18-to-29 to 60-to-69; a couple of men, one woman. General study results and limits: Against one allele, clones undetected before culture averaged about 35%; against the other, 50.6%.

This clonotype was obtained from a woman between 18 and 30 years old in good health and CMV-seronegative. Source material: CD4+ T cells from PBMCs. The chain has TRBV10-3 and TRBJ2-3; 13 bases fit TRBD2. The CDR3 bases are TGTGCCATCAGTGACGGACTAGCGGGGGCAACAGATACGCAGTATTTT. As protein: CAISDGLAGATDTQYF.